This record concerns one TCR beta chain sequence. Assay: immunoSEQ multiplex PCR; the TCRdb copy retains only in-frame clones and omits some. The table includes around 100,000 clones, more than 75% detected once. The sample comes from a study of blood T cell repertoires in COVID-19. Study summary: Samples representing acute and convalescent COVID-19 were sourced from the United States, Italy and Spain.

The germline gives CDR1 LNHDA, CDR2 SQIVND (reference sequence). This CDR3 is 14 amino acids long. The V gene lost 0 bases and the J gene lost 4 bases, with 10 bases spanning the gap. This TCR came from a woman aged 40-49 years with acute or convalescent COVID-19. Material for sequencing was peripheral blood. This sequence joins TRBV19 and TRBJ2-7; D may be TRBD1 (5 bases). CDR3 in DNA: TGTGCCAGTAGTATAGATCGGCAGGGATACGAGCAGTACTTC. It translates to CASSIDRQGYEQYF. Combining the CDR3 with reference TRBV19 and TRBJ2-7 gives the whole variable domain DGGITQSPKYLFRKEGQNVTLSCEQNLNHDAMYWYRQDPGQGLRLIYYSQIVNDFQKGDIAEGYSVSREKKESFPLTVTSAQKNPTAFYLCASSIDRQGYEQYFGPGTRLTVT.